These 25 T cell receptor delta chains originate from one sample sequenced in a study of gamma-delta chains in newborns, infants, children. TCRdb re-identified clones in the reads via CATT. Here the sample spans some 10,000 delta-chain clones, around 8.8% being singletons. The sample consisted of blood. The receptors derive from a child who was a newborn, infant or young child, either healthy, febrile or measles-vaccinated (not recorded which).

A few counts support this clone. The chain carries TRDV2 and TRDJ1; TRDD3 matches 11 bases. From germline, CDR1 is GEAIGNYY and CDR2 EKD. The CDR3 contains 15 residues. The trim removed 7 bases at V and 1 base at J, leaving 7 bases unmatched. The CDR3 reads CACSPLGDTTDKLIF. CDR3 coding DNA: TGTGCCTGCTCACCTCTGGGGGATACCACCGATAAACTCATCTTT.

This clone was seen a handful of times. A junction end diverges from the germline sequence, so it may reflect a read error. This specimen includes other DNA sequences encoding the same CDR3. The chain employs TRDV2 and TRDJ3, with 12 nucleotides matching TRDD3. The germline CDR1 and CDR2 sequences are GEAIGNYY and EKD. The CDR3 length is 19 residues. The CDR3 DNA reads as TGTGCCTGCGACACAGTACTGGGGGATACCTCCTGGGACACCCGACAGATGTTTTTC. Translation gives CACDTVLGDTSWDTRQMFF.

This clone was seen a few times. At the DNA level, this CDR3 is encoded by other sequences in the same sample as well. V usage is TRDV2 and J usage is TRDJ3; 12 bases fit TRDD3. There are 20 residues in the CDR3. In germline, CDR1 is GEAIGNYY, CDR2 EKD. Trimming cost V 0 bases and J 0 bases; bases outside gene matches: 5. The CDR3 DNA is TGTGCCTGTGACACCGTACTGGGGGATACCCGCTCCTGGGACACCCGACAGATGTTTTTC. Translated: CACDTVLGDTRSWDTRQMFF.

This rearrangement joins TRDV2 to TRDJ1, with 8 bases lining up with TRDD3. The germline V gene has CDR1 GEAIGNYY and CDR2 EKD. The V and J ends lost 0 bases and 0 bases, in that order; junction bases with no gene match: 8. This CDR3 has 17 amino acids. CDR3: CACDTVWGTDYTDKLIF. The CDR3 DNA reads as TGTGCCTGTGACACCGTCTGGGGGACAGACTACACCGATAAACTCATCTTT.

The chain links TRDV2 to TRDJ1; D perhaps matches TRDD3 (5 bases). CDR1 is GEAIGNYY and CDR2 is EKD in the germline V gene. The V end was cut by 0 bases, the J end by 0 bases, with 13 bases between. The CDR3 is 16 amino acids. The CDR3 is CACDTVAGRYTDKLIF. DNA for the CDR3: TGTGCCTGTGACACCGTCGCTGGGAGATACACCGATAAACTCATCTTT.

This chain links TRDV1 with TRDJ1; TRDD3 aligns across 11 bases. Looked up from germline, CDR1 is TSWWSYY and CDR2 is QGS. V gave up 2 bases and J gave up 6 bases; unmatched junction bases: 17. The CDR3 spans 19 residues. The CDR3 protein is CALGETSTGGYDPTYKLIF. In DNA form, the CDR3 reads TGTGCTCTTGGGGAAACGTCCACTGGGGGATATGACCCGACTTATAAACTCATCTTT.

This clone was counted a few times. This sequence joins TRDV2 and TRDJ1; TRDD3 matches 12 bases. Germline V gene sequence: CDR1 GEAIGNYY, CDR2 EKD. This CDR3 has 18 amino acids. V lost 3 bases, J lost 0 bases, and 10 bases stayed unmatched. CDR3: CACDVLGDTDIHTDKLIF. The CDR3 DNA sequence: TGTGCCTGTGACGTCCTGGGGGATACGGATATTCACACCGATAAACTCATCTTT.

The chain links TRDV2 to TRDJ2, with TRDD3 matching over 7 bases. CDR1 GEAIGNYY and CDR2 EKD come from the germline V gene. This CDR3 spans 14 amino acids. V was clipped by 3 bases and J by 2 bases; unmatched bases: 2. CDR3 sequence: CACDVLGLTAQLFF. The CDR3 nucleotides are TGTGCCTGTGACGTACTGGGGTTGACAGCACAACTCTTCTTT.

The J gene is TRDJ1, the V gene TRDV2; 10 positions match TRDD3. CDR3 length equals 18 residues. J lost 7 bases, V lost 0 bases, and 16 bases had no gene match. CDR1 is GEAIGNYY, CDR2 EKD, per germline. The CDR3 DNA follows: TGTGCCTGTGACACCGTCAATCCTCAACTGGGGGATGGTGGTAAACTCATCTTT. It specifies CACDTVNPQLGDGGKLIF.

CDR3 residues: CACDAVGTGGYTDKLIF. DNA of the CDR3: TGTGCCTGTGACGCCGTGGGCACTGGGGGGTACACCGATAAACTCATCTTT. No call was made for the V gene; the J gene is TRDJ1; no check of the table's D call, TRDD3, against the DNA was made. This CDR3 spans 17 amino acids.

This clone was picked up a small number of times. The chain uses TRDV2 and TRDJ1; TRDD3 aligns across 8 bases. Because TCRdb records no J gene, it was assigned here through a match of the DNA to germline. In germline, CDR1 is GEAIGNYY, CDR2 EKD. The V and J ends lost 1 base and 0 bases, in that order; junction bases with no gene match: 12. This CDR3 is built from 18 residues. The CDR3: CACDTRGGIRRYTDKLIF. CDR3 in DNA: TGTGCCTGTGACACACGAGGAGGGATACGAAGGTACACCGATAAACTCATCTTT.

Details on this clone: This CDR3 is also generated by other DNA sequences in the sample. This chain connects TRDV2 to TRDJ3; 11 bases fit TRDD3. V gave up 0 bases and J gave up 2 bases; unmatched junction bases: 2. The CDR3 is made up of 18 amino acids. CDR1 is GEAIGNYY and CDR2 is EKD in the germline V gene. This CDR3 reads CACDTLGDTPWDTRQMFF. CDR3 DNA sequence: TGTGCCTGTGACACCTTGGGGGATACGCCCTGGGACACCCGACAGATGTTTTTC.

In its sample, this clone was seen a few times. The chain combines TRDV2 with TRDJ1; 13 bases fit TRDD3. Germline V CDR1 and CDR2: GEAIGNYY, EKD. The ends lost 4 bases at V and 0 bases at J; junction bases unmatched: 13. This CDR3 has 19 residues. DNA of the CDR3: TGTGCCTGTGAACCACTACTGGGGGATACGCGAGAGGACACCGATAAACTCATCTTT. As protein: CACEPLLGDTREDTDKLIF.

The chain is built from TRDV2 and TRDJ1; 11 positions agree with TRDD3. The J gene is not listed in TCRdb, so it was assigned here from a DNA match to germline. The CDR3 extends over 20 amino acids. Per the germline V gene, CDR1 is GEAIGNYY and CDR2 is EKD. The V segment lost 5 bases and the J segment 0 bases; nucleotides outside the gene matches: 19. CDR3 sequence reads: CACVMPWGIRPLQYTDKLIF. DNA for the CDR3: TGTGCCTGTGTCATGCCTTGGGGGATACGGCCACTCCAGTACACCGATAAACTCATCTTT.

The V and J genes are TRDV2 and TRDJ1; D is possibly TRDD3 (5 bases). Germline V lookup: CDR1 GEAIGNYY, CDR2 EKD. The CDR3 contains 20 residues. Trimming cost V 1 base and J 1 base, with 27 bases left between them. In DNA form, the CDR3 reads TGTGCCTGTGACACTTTAGAGGCGCAGGGTCGCGGGGGCACCACCGATAAACTCATCTTT. The encoded protein is CACDTLEAQGRGGTTDKLIF.

This clone has just a few counts. The chain carries TRDV2 and TRDJ1; 13 nucleotides line up with TRDD3. CDR1 and CDR2 from the germline V gene are GEAIGNYY and EKD. The CDR3 runs to 20 residues. V lost 0 bases to trimming and J lost 10 bases; unmatched junction nucleotides: 22. Written as DNA, the CDR3 is TGTGCCTGTGACACCGTAGCTACGTCCCATACTGGGGGATACGCGGCGGGACTCATCTTT. This gives the protein CACDTVATSHTGGYAAGLIF.

This clone was counted a few times. The gene calls are TRDV1 and TRDJ1, with a weak D call TRDD2 (5 bases). The length of the CDR3 is 20 residues. Trimming took 0 bases from V and 0 from J, leaving 23 bases between them. In germline, CDR1 is TSWWSYY, CDR2 QGS. The CDR3 bases are TGTGCTCTTGGGGAACTGCGGGTCTTCCCACTACATCAAGACACCGATAAACTCATCTTT. As protein: CALGELRVFPLHQDTDKLIF.

This clone showed up just a few times. The gene calls are TRDV2 and TRDJ1, with TRDD3 matching 8 bases. The junction had 14 bases not matched to a gene; V was cut back by 0 bases and J by 0 bases. Germline V gives CDR1 GEAIGNYY, CDR2 EKD. This CDR3 region has 19 residues. The CDR3 protein is CACDTVGGFTLSYTDKLIF. CDR3 coding DNA: TGTGCCTGTGACACCGTTGGGGGATTCACTCTCTCGTACACCGATAAACTCATCTTT.

V usage is TRDV2 and J usage is TRDJ1, with TRDD3 identical over 10 bases. The CDR3 runs to 19 residues. Germline V gene lookup returns CDR1 GEAIGNYY and CDR2 EKD. With 4 bases clipped from V and 4 bases from J, the junction kept 20 bases outside the gene matches. The CDR3 loop is CACEDYWGIQTGKNDKLIF. For the CDR3, the DNA is TGTGCCTGTGAAGATTACTGGGGGATCCAAACGGGAAAAAACGATAAACTCATCTTT.

V and J are TRDV1 and TRDJ1; no reliable D call. V was shortened by 5 bases and J by 6 bases, with 19 bases between the two germline ends. Germline lookup yields CDR1 TSWWSYY and CDR2 QGS. The CDR3 is 15 residues long. CDR3 DNA sequence: TGTGCTCTTGGGAATAAAGGCGAGATCGATTATAAACTCATCTTT. Its protein is CALGNKGEIDYKLIF.

This clone appeared a few times. Other DNA sequences in the sample encode the same CDR3. The CDR3 DNA sequence: TGTGCCTGTGACGTTTTGGGGGATAGAGCCGATAAACTCATCTTT. Residues: CACDVLGDRADKLIF. The chain is built from TRDV2 and TRDJ1; 9 bases match TRDD3. The V segment lost 3 bases and the J segment 3 bases; nucleotides outside the gene matches: 7. The CDR3 runs to 15 residues. The germline V gene encodes CDR1 GEAIGNYY and CDR2 EKD.

No call was made for the V gene; the J gene is TRDJ1; TRDD3 reflects the table's D call only, with no check against the DNA. This CDR3 region has 18 residues. The CDR3, as DNA: TGTGCCTGTGACAATCTTCCTACTGGGGGGATACACACCGATAAACCCATCTTT. Protein sequence: CACDNLPTGGIHTDKPIF.

This clone is categorized as medium-sized. The gene calls are TRDV2 and TRDJ1; 7 bases are shared with TRDD3. Looked up from germline, CDR1 is GEAIGNYY and CDR2 is EKD. Trimming removed 1 base from V and 0 bases from J; junction bases left unmatched: 4. The CDR3 has 15 amino acids. The CDR3 nucleotides read TGTGCCTGTGACACGCTGGGGGCCAACACCGATAAACTCATCTTT. It codes for CACDTLGANTDKLIF.

In regard to this clone: Other nucleotide sequences from this sample produce the same CDR3. J is TRDJ2 and V is TRDV2, with 12 bases that match TRDD3. Germline CDR1 and CDR2: GEAIGNYY and EKD. CDR3 length: 18 amino acids. The V segment lost 4 bases and the J segment 4 bases; nucleotides outside the gene matches: 12. The CDR3 protein is CACEPLILGDTPTAQLFF. CDR3 bases: TGTGCCTGTGAGCCTCTAATACTGGGGGATACCCCGACAGCACAACTCTTCTTT.

This clone was detected a few times. Other nucleotide sequences in the sample specify the same CDR3. The J gene is TRDJ1, the V gene TRDV2; possible D gene TRDD3, 6 bases. V lost 3 bases to trimming and J lost 0 bases, with 13 bases between them. This CDR3 comprises 15 residues. Germline values: CDR1 GEAIGNYY, CDR2 EKD. CDR3 DNA: TGTGCCTGTGACCCACTGGTGGGGGACACCGATAAACTCATCTTT. This translates into CACDPLVGDTDKLIF.